The 31 T cell receptor beta chains below come from one sample, sequenced in a study of CD8+CD57+ T cells in acquired aplastic anemia (dated 2018 in TCRdb). Sequencing used an Illumina HiSeq 2000. Profiling of TCR beta VDJ combinations and CDR3 sequences used genomic DNA as the template. In TCRdb, the public reads were trimmed at Q25 with fastp and aligned with MiXCR, with productive beta chains retained. One record per CDR3 amino acid sequence lists the most common genes and DNA. For this sample the table gives about 75,000 distinct CDR3 sequences, of which roughly 70% were detected only once. Roughly 80% of the sample comes from the top ten. Expansion of CD8+CD57+ cells had been shown by flow cytometry in the patients chosen for sequencing. The sequencing input was sorted CD4+, CD8+, or CD8+CD57+ T cells (not recorded which) from PBMCs. Receptors originate from a human donor with aplastic anemia.

This clonotype came up many times. The J gene is TRBJ2-2, the V gene TRBV6-1; tentatively, D is TRBD1 (6 bases). The germline V gene encodes CDR1 MNHNS and CDR2 SASEGT. Trimming took off 7 bases at V and 6 bases at J, with 21 bases between the two ends. CDR3 size: 16 residues. The CDR3 bases are TGTGCCAGCACCCGGACAGTCCTCCGCCCCGCCGGGGAGCTGTTTTTT. Translation: CASTRTVLRPAGELFF.

This chain connects TRBV10-3 to TRBJ2-2; D may match TRBD1 or TRBD2 (5 bases each). Germline V lookup: CDR1 ENHRY, CDR2 SYGVKD. The V end was cut by 6 bases, the J end by 1 base, with 9 bases between. The CDR3 consists of 14 residues. Here the CDR3 DNA reads TGTGCCATCAGCGGGACGGTGAACACCGGGGAGCTGTTTTTT. Protein: CAISGTVNTGELFF.

This chain joins TRBV7-2 and TRBJ1-2, with D uncertain. CDR3 length: 14 amino acids. The germline V and J ends were trimmed by 6 bases and 8 bases, with 19 bases remaining between them. Germline V gene sequence: CDR1 SGHTA, CDR2 FQGNSA. This CDR3 reads CASSLRIRERGYTF. CDR3 bases: TGTGCCAGCAGTTTAAGGATTAGGGAGAGAGGCTACACCTTC.

The J gene is TRBJ2-4, the V gene TRBV6-6; possible D gene TRBD2, 6 bases. CDR3 size: 14 residues. The V gene's germline CDR1 is MNHNY and CDR2 SVGAGI (reference sequence). V lost 0 bases and J lost 8, with 11 bases in between. The CDR3 sequence is CASSYSRGGDIQYF. CDR3 DNA: TGTGCCAGCAGTTACTCGCGGGGTGGGGACATTCAGTACTTC.

The V gene is TRBV12-3 or TRBV12-4, the J gene TRBJ2-7, with 8 bases fitting TRBD2. Gene TRBJ2-1 matches the end of the DNA better, so the J call may be wrong. The CDR3 length is 13 residues. In nucleotides, the CDR3 is TGTGCCAGCAGTTACGGGACTAGCAATGAGCAGTTCTTC. Translation: CASSYGTSNEQFF.

Remarks on this clonotype: At one end the junction does not follow the germline gene, possibly because of a read error. The chain couples TRBV4-3 to TRBJ2-2, with TRBD2 as a possible D gene (5 bases). This CDR3 is 15 amino acids long. Germline V CDR1 and CDR2: LGHNA, YSLEER. For the CDR3, the DNA is TGCGCCAGCAGCCAAGATAGAGAACGCACCGGGGAGCTGTTTTTC. Translated, it gives CASSQDRERTGELFF.

The rearrangement links TRBV19 to TRBJ1-6, with D possibly TRBD1 on 6 matching bases. The ends were cut back, 11 bases at V and 9 bases at J, with 20 bases in the middle. CDR1 and CDR2 from the germline V gene are LNHDA and SQIVND (reference sequence). The CDR3 runs 14 residues. The CDR3 nucleotides are TGTGCCTCCTTTGGGGGGGCGGTGAGTTCACCCCTCCACTTT. Protein: CASFGGAVSSPLHF.

The J gene is TRBJ2-1, the V gene TRBV4-2, with 7 bases aligning to TRBD2. CDR3 length equals 16 residues. The ends lost 0 bases at V and 8 bases at J; junction bases unmatched: 10. Germline V gene sequence: CDR1 LGHNA, CDR2 YNFKEQ. The CDR3 protein is CASSQDDGGGRYEQFF. CDR3 sequence (DNA): TGTGCCAGCAGCCAAGATGACGGGGGAGGGAGATATGAGCAGTTCTTC.

At least ten counts were recorded for this clonotype. The V gene is TRBV10-3, the J gene TRBJ2-1; no clear D. V was clipped by 9 bases and J by 5 bases, with 11 bases between them. Germline V gene data show CDR1 as ENHRY and CDR2 as SYGVKD. This CDR3 comprises 12 residues. This CDR3 reads CAILGPHNEQFF. The DNA for the CDR3 is TGTGCCATTCTGGGTCCCCACAATGAGCAGTTCTTC.

Details on this clonotype: A much larger clone differs by one base, so this may be a read error. This chain connects TRBV4-3 to TRBJ1-1; TRBD1 matches 8 bases. The CDR3 has 15 residues. After removal of 3 bases from V and 3 bases from J, the junction contained 6 bases not matched to a gene. CDR1 and CDR2 (germline): LGHNA, YSLEER. CDR3: CASSQSGGMDTEAFF. As DNA, the CDR3 is TGCGCCAGCAGCCAGTCAGGGGGCATGGACACTGAAGCTTTCTTT.

Comment on this clonotype: A much larger clonotype is one base distant, so this may be a read error. The chain links TRBV6-1 to TRBJ2-1, with 13 bases that match TRBD2. This CDR3 has 18 amino acids. CDR1 is MNHNS, CDR2 SASEGT, per germline. The DNA of the CDR3 is TGTGCCAGCAGGCCACCGTGGACTAGCGGGAGAGCATACACTGAGCAGTTCTTC. Protein product: CASRPPWTSGRAYTEQFF.

The chain is built from TRBV20-1 and TRBJ1-5; weak D call: TRBD1 (5 bases). Germline values: CDR1 DFQATT, CDR2 SNEGSKA (reference sequence). The CDR3 loop spans 12 amino acids. Trimming cost V 3 bases and J 4 bases, with 7 bases left between them. The CDR3 sequence: CSASPGNQPQHF. DNA of the CDR3: TGCAGTGCTAGTCCAGGGAATCAGCCCCAGCATTTT.

The rearrangement links TRBV10-3 to TRBJ2-1, with TRBD2 matching over 12 bases. CDR1 is ENHRY, CDR2 SYGVKD, per germline. After removal of 8 bases from V and 6 bases from J, the junction contained 5 bases not matched to a gene. The CDR3 is made up of 14 amino acids. CDR3: CAIALAGGPNEQFF. The CDR3 nucleotides are TGTGCCATCGCGCTAGCGGGAGGGCCCAATGAGCAGTTCTTC.

The V and J genes are TRBV4-2 and TRBJ2-7; D call uncertain. V dropped 0 bases and J dropped 3 bases, with 9 bases sitting between them. Germline CDR1 is LGHNA and CDR2 is YNFKEQ. The CDR3 loop spans 14 amino acids. The chain's CDR3 is CASSQELSNYEQYF. DNA of the CDR3: TGTGCCAGCAGCCAAGAATTGTCCAACTACGAGCAGTACTTC.

The chain links TRBV2 to TRBJ2-7; D is uncertain. Germline values: CDR1 SNHLY, CDR2 FYNNEI. This CDR3 region has 15 residues. The V end was cut by 6 bases, the J end by 3 bases, with 18 bases between. In DNA form, the CDR3 reads TGTGCCAGCAGCTCCCGAAGGTCGACTCTCTACGAGCAGTACTTC. Translating it yields CASSSRRSTLYEQYF.

The rearrangement joins TRBV2 to TRBJ2-5, with 7 bases lining up with TRBD1. CDR1 and CDR2 from the germline V gene are SNHLY and FYNNEI. This CDR3 has 14 residues. The J segment lost 4 bases and the V segment lost 4 bases, leaving 6 bases of the junction unmatched. The CDR3 bases are TGTGCCAGCAGTGGGCCAGGGGGTGGAGAGACCCAGTACTTC. Translating gives CASSGPGGGETQYF.

V usage is TRBV12-3 or TRBV12-4 and J usage is TRBJ2-3; 13 bases match TRBD2. This CDR3 is 18 amino acids long. V dropped 6 bases and J dropped 0; count of bases not matched to a gene: 9. The CDR3 loop is CASSPTSGGVLSTDTQYF. In nucleotides, the CDR3 is TGTGCCAGCAGCCCTACTAGCGGGGGGGTCCTGAGCACAGATACGCAGTATTTT.

The V gene is TRBV20-1, the J gene TRBJ2-1; no definite D call. Germline CDR1 and CDR2: DFQATT and SNEGSKA (reference sequence). The V and J ends lost 8 bases and 4 bases respectively, with 12 bases between them. CDR3 size: 12 residues. CDR3 residues: CSSDPVYNEQFF. The CDR3 nucleotides read TGCAGTTCGGACCCCGTTTACAATGAGCAGTTCTTC.

This chain links TRBV7-2 with TRBJ2-5, with D hard to call. The CDR3 is 12 residues long. The germline V gene encodes CDR1 SGHTA and CDR2 FQGNSA. V was pared by 0 bases and J by 5 bases, with 4 bases between. CDR3 nucleotides: TGTGCCAGCAGCTTAGCGGGCGAGACCCAGTACTTC. This encodes CASSLAGETQYF.

V gene TRBV29-1 combines with J gene TRBJ1-2; D might be TRBD1 (5 bases). The CDR3 sequence is 13 residues long. CDR1 SQVTM and CDR2 ANQGSEA come from the germline V gene. Trimming stripped 4 bases from V and 7 bases from J, with 16 bases between. The CDR3 nucleotides read TGCAGCGTTGTAACCACCCAAAGGGGTGGCTACACCTTC. This sequence encodes CSVVTTQRGGYTF.

Comments on this clonotype: Mismatch with germline at one junction end may stem from a read error. The rearrangement links TRBV7-9 to TRBJ2-7; D possibly corresponds to TRBD2 (6 bases). In germline, CDR1 is SEHNR, CDR2 FQNEAQ (reference sequence). The CDR3 runs 13 residues. CDR3 in amino acids: CASSLEGLYEQYF. In DNA, the CDR3 is TGCGCCAGCAGCTTGGAGGGGCTCTACGAGCAGTACTTC.

This chain joins TRBV19 and TRBJ1-2; a weak D match, TRBD1 (5 bases). The CDR3 length is 15 residues. V was pared by 2 bases and J by 1 base, with 11 bases between. Germline V CDR1 and CDR2: LNHDA, SQIVND (reference sequence). For the CDR3, the DNA is TGTGCCAGTAGTATACCCCAGGGAATTAACTATGGCTACACCTTC. Translating gives CASSIPQGINYGYTF. The full variable domain, with the rest looked up from reference TRBV19 and TRBJ1-2, is DGGITQSPKYLFRKEGQNVTLSCEQNLNHDAMYWYRQDPGQGLRLIYYSQIVNDFQKGDIAEGYSVSREKKESFPLTVTSAQKNPTAFYLCASSIPQGINYGYTFGSGTRLTVV.

The chain combines TRBV11-1 with TRBJ2-7; TRBD2 matches at 9 bases. The CDR3 runs 18 residues. With V trimmed by 5 bases and J by 2 bases, 16 bases remained unmatched. The germline gives CDR1 SGHAT, CDR2 FQDESV (reference sequence). The CDR3 protein is CASSLFRASGALTYEQYF. CDR3 DNA sequence: TGTGCCAGCAGCCTCTTTCGGGCTAGCGGGGCCCTTACCTACGAGCAGTACTTC.

The chain couples TRBV29-1 to TRBJ2-1; D possibly corresponds to TRBD1 (6 bases). Per germline, CDR1 SQVTM and CDR2 ANQGSEA. This CDR3 has 17 amino acids. V was shortened by 0 bases and J by 3 bases, with 18 bases between the two germline ends. CDR3 sequence (DNA): TGCAGCGTTGAAGAACCGCATGAAGCAGGGGACTACAATGAGCAGTTCTTC. Translation: CSVEEPHEAGDYNEQFF.

The rearrangement joins TRBV15 to TRBJ2-3; 7 bases match TRBD1. CDR1 is LNHNV and CDR2 is YYDKDF in the germline V gene (reference sequence). V trimming: 3 bases; J trimming: 2 bases; junction bases outside the gene matches: 8. The CDR3 contains 16 residues. CDR3 sequence reads: CATSREYRGFTDTQYF. CDR3 bases: TGTGCCACCAGCAGGGAATACAGGGGATTCACAGATACGCAGTATTTT.

This clonotype was recorded many times. The chain carries TRBV20-1 and TRBJ2-1; 11 bases align to TRBD2. The CDR3 has 15 residues. The germline V gene has CDR1 DFQATT and CDR2 SNEGSKA (reference sequence). Unmatched junction bases numbered 7, after V lost 5 bases and J lost 4 bases. CDR3 loop: CSAGETSGNYNEQFF. The CDR3 DNA follows: TGCAGTGCTGGTGAGACTAGCGGGAATTACAATGAGCAGTTCTTC.

Concerning this clonotype itself: Its ends do not fully match the called genes, so a read error is possible. This chain links TRBV24-1 with TRBJ2-1; 12 nucleotides line up with TRBD2. CDR1 is KGHDR, CDR2 SFDVKD, per germline. The CDR3 runs to 17 residues. The CDR3 DNA is TGTGCCAGCAGTTATCCGACTAGCGGGAGACCCTACAATGAGCAGTTCTTC. This gives the protein CASSYPTSGRPYNEQFF.

This clonotype was counted between two and nine times. This chain uses TRBV25-1 with TRBJ2-7; TRBD2 agrees at 11 bases. The CDR3 covers 15 residues. Germline CDR1 and CDR2: MGHDK and SYGVNS. V trimming: 2 bases; J trimming: 3 bases; junction bases outside the gene matches: 3. CDR3 in DNA: TGTGCCAGCAGTGAAGTGGGGACTAGCGGCTACGAGCAGTACTTC. Translation gives CASSEVGTSGYEQYF.

This clonotype was counted only a few times. The V and J genes are TRBV25-1 and TRBJ1-1; TRBD1 agrees at 10 bases. The CDR3 runs to 16 residues. Germline V lookup: CDR1 MGHDK, CDR2 SYGVNS. Trimming at V came to 4 bases and at J to 1 base, leaving 6 bases not matched to a gene. CDR3 sequence reads: CASSARDRGQNTEAFF. CDR3 DNA sequence: TGTGCCAGCAGTGCCCGGGACAGGGGACAGAACACTGAAGCTTTCTTT. The full variable domain, in which reference TRBV25-1 and TRBJ1-1 provide the parts outside the CDR3, is EADIYQTPRYLVIGTGKKITLECSQTMGHDKMYWYQQDPGMELHLIHYSYGVNSTEKGDLSSESTVSRIRTEHFPLTLESARPSHTSQYLCASSARDRGQNTEAFFGQGTRLTVV.

This clonotype was counted a few times. V gene TRBV28 combines with J gene TRBJ1-2; D possibly corresponds to TRBD1 (5 bases). V was pared by 5 bases and J by 8 bases, with 15 bases between. This CDR3 is built from 13 residues. Germline CDR1 and CDR2: MDHEN and SYDVKM. In DNA form, the CDR3 reads TGTGCCAGCAGTAGGGACGGCTGGGAGGGCTACACCTTC. Its protein is CASSRDGWEGYTF.

This chain uses TRBV9 with TRBJ2-2; D possibly corresponds to TRBD1 (6 bases). Germline V gene data show CDR1 as SGDLS and CDR2 as YYNGEE. V lost 1 base and J lost 4, with 11 bases in between. The CDR3 spans 15 residues. DNA for the CDR3: TGTGCCAGCAGCGTACAGGGGTTCGGCACCGGGGAGCTGTTTTTT. This gives the protein CASSVQGFGTGELFF. The variable domain in full, completed from reference TRBV9 and TRBJ2-2, reads DSGVTQTPKHLITATGQRVTLRCSPRSGDLSVYWYQQSLDQGLQFLIQYYNGEERAKGNILERFSAQQFPDLHSELNLSSLELGDSALYFCASSVQGFGTGELFFGEGSRLTVL.